Below are 3 T cell receptor beta chains sequenced from a single sample in a study of monozygotic twins with cystic fibrosis. The repertoire was sequenced with immunoSEQ multiplex PCR; TCRdb's copy has only in-frame clones and lacks some. The sample holds 30,000 to 35,000 clones, 66% seen once. Sample: blood. Source of these receptors: a girl between 10 and 17 years old with cystic fibrosis.

The gene calls are TRBV7-8 and TRBJ2-7, with D possibly being TRBD1 or TRBD2 (6 bases each). V dropped 7 bases and J dropped 2 bases, with 15 bases sitting between them. CDR1 and CDR2 (germline): SGHVS, FQNEAQ. This CDR3 is 14 amino acids long. CDR3 sequence (DNA): TGTGCCAGCAACCTGGGGGGCGGAACCTACGAGCAGTACTTC. It encodes CASNLGGGTYEQYF.

The rearrangement links TRBV28 to TRBJ2-7, with D unclear. Deletions cut 2 bases from V and 2 bases from J, with 10 bases between. CDR3 length: 14 residues. CDR1 and CDR2 (germline): MDHEN, SYDVKM. CDR3 nucleotide sequence: TGTGCCAGCAGTTTAGCGTCAGGAACCTACGAGCAGTACTTC. Protein product: CASSLASGTYEQYF.

This clone has just a few counts. This sequence joins TRBV9 and TRBJ2-2; D gene uncertain. This CDR3 has 11 amino acids. Trimming shortened V by 1 base and J by 6 bases, and 1 base separated the two germline ends. Per germline, CDR1 SGDLS and CDR2 YYNGEE. The DNA of the CDR3 is TGTGCCAGCAGCGTATCCGGGGAGCTGTTTTTT. This translates into CASSVSGELFF.